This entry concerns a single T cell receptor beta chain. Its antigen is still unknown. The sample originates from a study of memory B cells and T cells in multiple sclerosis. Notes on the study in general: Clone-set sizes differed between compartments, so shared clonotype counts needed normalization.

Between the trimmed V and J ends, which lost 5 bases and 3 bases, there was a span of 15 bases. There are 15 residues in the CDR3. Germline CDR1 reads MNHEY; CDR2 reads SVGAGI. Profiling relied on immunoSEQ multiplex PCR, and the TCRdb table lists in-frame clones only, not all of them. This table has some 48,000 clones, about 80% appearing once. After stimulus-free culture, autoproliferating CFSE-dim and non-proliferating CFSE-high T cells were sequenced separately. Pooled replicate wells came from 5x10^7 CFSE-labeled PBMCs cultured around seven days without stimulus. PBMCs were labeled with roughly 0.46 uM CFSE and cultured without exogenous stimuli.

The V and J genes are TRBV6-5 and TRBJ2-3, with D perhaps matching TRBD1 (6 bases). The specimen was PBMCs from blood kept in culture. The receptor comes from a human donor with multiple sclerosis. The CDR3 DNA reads TGTGCCAGCAGTCGTCAGGGGTCGGGAACAGATACGCAGTATTTT. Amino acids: CASSRQGSGTDTQYF.